This passage covers 18 T cell receptor beta chains from one sample sequenced in a study of blood T cell repertoires in COVID-19. Some clones are missing from TCRdb's copy, which holds only in-frame ones; the method was immunoSEQ multiplex PCR. This table has some 300,000 clones, around 90% appearing once. Sequenced material: PBMCs or T cells enriched from blood (not recorded which). These receptor sequences come from a woman in her twenties or thirties who had recovered from COVID-19.

V usage is TRBV10-2 and J usage is TRBJ2-1, with 9 bases aligning to TRBD2. The CDR3 spans 13 residues. In germline, CDR1 is WSHSY, CDR2 SAAADI. Trimming cost V 7 bases and J 15 bases; bases outside gene matches: 13. CDR3 nucleotide sequence: TGCGCCAGCAACAATTCCCCGGGGACTAGCCCGTTCTTC. Translation gives CASNNSPGTSPFF.

The rearrangement links TRBV3-1 (or the pseudogene TRBV3-2) to TRBJ2-1; 11 bases are a match to TRBD2. Germline lookup yields CDR1 LGHDT and CDR2 YNNKEL (reference sequence). With V trimmed by 3 bases and J by 7 bases, 11 bases remained unmatched. The CDR3 is 17 amino acids. The CDR3 region is CASSHRLLAGGKNEQFF. In nucleotides, the CDR3 is TGTGCCAGCAGCCACCGACTGCTAGCGGGAGGCAAAAATGAGCAGTTCTTC.

In DNA, the CDR3 is TGTGCCAGCACCAATCGACAGGGAAGCTCCTACAATGAGCAGTTCTTC. Its protein product is CASTNRQGSSYNEQFF. The chain is built from TRBV6-6 and TRBJ2-1; TRBD1 matches 7 bases. This CDR3 has 16 amino acids. Germline-derived CDR1 and CDR2 are MNHNY and SVGAGI (reference sequence). V was pared by 7 bases and J by 0 bases, with 9 bases of the junction left unmatched.

This sequence joins TRBV18 and TRBJ2-5, with D possibly being TRBD2 (6 bases). Trimming took off 4 bases at V and 3 bases at J, with 12 bases between the two ends. CDR3 length: 14 amino acids. Germline V CDR1 and CDR2: KGHSH, LQKENI. CDR3 residues: CASSLRDFEETQYF. Here the CDR3 DNA reads TGTGCCAGCTCACTACGGGACTTTGAAGAGACCCAGTACTTC.

There are a few counts of this clone. The CDR3 DNA sequence: TGTGCCAGCAGTGATAGGGGACAGGCGGGACAGCCCCAGCATTTT. Encoded protein: CASSDRGQAGQPQHF. V and J are TRBV6-1 and TRBJ1-5, with 8 bases identical to TRBD1. Germline assignment: CDR1 MNHNS and CDR2 SASEGT. The junction had 8 bases not matched to a gene; V was cut back by 3 bases and J by 7 bases. The CDR3 spans 15 residues.

The CDR3 loop is CATMDRVSGNTIYF. CDR3 in DNA: TGTGCCACCATGGATCGGGTTTCTGGAAACACCATATATTTT. V usage is TRBV27 and J usage is TRBJ1-3; D remains ambiguous. The CDR3 is 14 amino acids. V lost 10 bases and J lost 1, with 14 bases in between. CDR1 and CDR2 from the germline V gene are MNHEY and SMNVEV (reference sequence).

This chain uses TRBV5-1 with TRBJ2-3, with 7 positions matching TRBD2. Germline V gene lookup returns CDR1 SGHRS and CDR2 YFSETQ. The V gene end was trimmed by 1 base and the J gene end by 3 bases; junction bases not matched to a gene: 8. The CDR3 runs 16 residues. CDR3 sequence: CASSLFLAEETDTQYF. The DNA of the CDR3 is TGCGCCAGCAGCTTGTTTCTAGCGGAGGAAACAGATACGCAGTATTTT.

The CDR3 nucleotides read TGTGCCAGCAGCTCACACCGACAAGAGACCCAGTACTTC. Its protein product is CASSSHRQETQYF. The chain carries TRBV12-3 or TRBV12-4 and TRBJ2-5; D unclear. The germline V and J ends were trimmed by 6 bases and 2 bases, with 10 bases remaining between them. CDR3 size: 13 residues.

This clone was detected only once. The chain employs TRBV7-3 and TRBJ1-1; a possible D gene is TRBD1 (5 bases). Trimming took 0 bases from V and 7 from J, leaving 12 bases between them. The V gene's germline CDR1 is SGHTA and CDR2 FQGTGA. The CDR3 totals 14 residues. The CDR3 region is CASSLTPGNSEAFF. DNA of the CDR3: TGTGCCAGCAGCTTAACTCCAGGGAATAGTGAAGCTTTCTTT.

The CDR3: CASSHLGTGYQETQYF. DNA of the CDR3: TGTGCCAGTAGCCACTTAGGGACAGGCTATCAAGAGACCCAGTACTTC. The chain is built from TRBV19 and TRBJ2-5; TRBD1 agrees at 8 bases. V lost 6 bases, J lost 2 bases, and 11 bases stayed unmatched. Germline V gene lookup returns CDR1 LNHDA and CDR2 SQIVND (reference sequence). The CDR3 contains 16 residues.

The J gene is TRBJ2-7, the V gene TRBV28; no clear D. CDR3 length equals 13 residues. CDR1 is MDHEN and CDR2 is SYDVKM in the germline V gene. V lost 4 bases and J lost 3, with 10 bases in between. This CDR3 reads CASSSTVLYEQYF. CDR3 sequence (DNA): TGTGCCAGCAGTTCTACGGTCCTCTACGAGCAGTACTTC.

This sequence joins TRBV27 and TRBJ1-2; perhaps TRBD1 as D (5 bases). The CDR3 covers 14 residues. CDR1 is MNHEY and CDR2 is SMNVEV in the germline V gene (reference sequence). Trimming pared 2 bases from V and 1 base from J, leaving 8 bases between. DNA of the CDR3: TGTGCCAGCAGTTTAAGCGGGGGTAACTATGGCTACACCTTC. Translated: CASSLSGGNYGYTF.

This chain uses TRBV30 with TRBJ2-7; maybe TRBD1 (5 bases). V shed 2 bases and J shed 2 bases, with 7 bases lying between them. CDR1 is GTSNPN and CDR2 is SVGIG in the germline V gene (reference sequence). The CDR3 extends over 12 amino acids. CDR3 sequence (DNA): TGTGCCTGGAGTAGGGGTCCCTACGAGCAGTACTTC. This gives the protein CAWSRGPYEQYF.

This clone has only one observation. One end of the junction does not line up with germline, which may come from a read error. V gene TRBV5-6 combines with J gene TRBJ2-1, with 8 bases lining up with TRBD2. CDR3 length equals 10 residues. Looked up from germline, CDR1 is SGHDT and CDR2 is YYEEEE. The CDR3 region is CASSSGLAIF. CDR3 coding DNA: TGTGCCAGCAGCTCCGGACTAGCAATCTTC.

The chain has TRBV12-3 or TRBV12-4 and TRBJ2-7; no definite D call. The germline V and J ends were trimmed by 5 bases and 5 bases, with 10 bases remaining between them. The CDR3 loop spans 12 amino acids. DNA of the CDR3: TGTGCCAGCAGTAACTACATCGACGAGCAGTACTTC. Translation: CASSNYIDEQYF.

The chain has TRBV4-3 and TRBJ1-1, with 9 bases fitting TRBD1. Per germline, CDR1 LGHNA and CDR2 YSLEER. This CDR3 contains 15 residues. The trim removed 3 bases at V and 5 bases at J, leaving 7 bases unmatched. The CDR3 loop reads CASSQTTGGRTEAFF. The DNA for the CDR3 is TGCGCCAGCAGCCAGACTACAGGGGGCCGAACTGAAGCTTTCTTT.

J is TRBJ1-2 and V is TRBV21-1. TRBV21-1 is classified as a pseudogene. This CDR3 comprises 15 residues. For the CDR3, the DNA is TGTGCCAGCAGCAAAGGTAAGGAGGGTAAGAATGGCTACACCTTC. Protein product: CASSKGKEGKNGYTF.

The gene calls are TRBV28 and TRBJ2-3; 7 nucleotides agree with TRBD2. CDR1 MDHEN and CDR2 SYDVKM come from the germline V gene. The CDR3 has 15 amino acids. The V segment lost 5 bases and the J segment 2 bases; nucleotides outside the gene matches: 7. DNA for the CDR3: TGTGCCAGCAGTGCCCTAGCGGAGGACACAGATACGCAGTATTTT. It codes for CASSALAEDTDTQYF.